These T cell receptor beta chains were read from a single sample in a study of shared clonotypes between healthy human individuals. The data were produced by immunoSEQ multiplex PCR, yet TCRdb's version contains in-frame clones alone and is incomplete. Here the sample spans about 2.4 million clones, approximately 90% being singletons. The sequenced sample was naive CD4+ T cells sorted from blood. The receptors originated from a young man in good health. Each CDR3 is given with its conserved first and last residue. D genes are given only for firm matches. Part of the rows lack a size; the others show once, few, many or a class for expanded clones.

CDR3nt: TGTGCCAGCAGCCGGGGTTCCCTCCCCTACGAGCAGTACTTC
CDR3aa: CASSRGSLPYEQYF
abundance: -
d_gene: -
v_gene: TRBV6-5
j_gene: TRBJ2-7

CDR3nt: TGTGCCAGTGCGCCCGGAGGTCAAAACATTCAGTACTTC
CDR3aa: CASAPGGQNIQYF
abundance: -
d_gene: -
v_gene: TRBV6-1
j_gene: TRBJ2-4

CDR3nt: TGTGCCAGCAGCTTGGAGGGGAAAAGTACTGAAGCTTTCTTT
CDR3aa: CASSLEGKSTEAFF
abundance: -
d_gene: -
v_gene: TRBV5-5
j_gene: TRBJ1-1

CDR3nt: TGTGCCAGCAATACACCGACCACGCCGCCGTACTTC
CDR3aa: CASNTPTTPPYF
abundance: -
d_gene: -
v_gene: TRBV28
j_gene: TRBJ2-7

CDR3nt: TGTGCCAGCTCACCACGGACAGGGGAGCAGTACTTC
CDR3aa: CASSPRTGEQYF
abundance: -
d_gene: TRBD1
v_gene: TRBV18
j_gene: TRBJ2-7

CDR3nt: TGCGCCAGCAGCCTAGCGGGAGTCGGCGAGCAGTACTTC
CDR3aa: CASSLAGVGEQYF
abundance: -
d_gene: TRBD2
v_gene: TRBV4-3
j_gene: TRBJ2-7

CDR3nt: TGCGCCAGCAGCCCAGCCCTGGACAGTCAAATGGGCTACACCTTC
CDR3aa: CASSPALDSQMGYTF
abundance: -
d_gene: -
v_gene: TRBV5-1
j_gene: TRBJ1-2

CDR3nt: TGTGCCAGCTCACCACAGGGGGCGGCGACAGATACGCAGTATTTT
CDR3aa: CASSPQGAATDTQYF
abundance: -
d_gene: TRBD1
v_gene: TRBV18
j_gene: TRBJ2-3

CDR3nt: TGTGCCAGCTCACCACCGCAATCCGAGACCCAGTACTTC
CDR3aa: CASSPPQSETQYF
abundance: -
d_gene: -
v_gene: TRBV18
j_gene: TRBJ2-5

CDR3nt: TGTGCAAGTCGCCGCAGGGGGGAGGACTATGGCTACACCTTC
CDR3aa: CASRRRGEDYGYTF
abundance: -
d_gene: -
v_gene: TRBV12-2
j_gene: TRBJ1-2

CDR3nt: TGTGCCAGTAGTGGGACAGGGTACAATCAGCCCCAGCATTTT
CDR3aa: CASSGTGYNQPQHF
abundance: few
d_gene: TRBD1
v_gene: TRBV19
j_gene: TRBJ1-5

CDR3nt: TGTGCCTGGGACAACCAGAATAGCAATCAGCCCCAGCATTTT
CDR3aa: CAWDNQNSNQPQHF
abundance: -
d_gene: -
v_gene: TRBV30
j_gene: TRBJ1-5

CDR3nt: TGTGCCAGCAGCTCCCGGGACAGGGCCTACGAGCAGTACTTC
CDR3aa: CASSSRDRAYEQYF
abundance: once
d_gene: TRBD1
v_gene: TRBV7-9
j_gene: TRBJ2-7

CDR3nt: TGTGCCTGGAGTGTATTTGGGGAGACCCAGTACTTC
CDR3aa: CAWSVFGETQYF
abundance: -
d_gene: -
v_gene: TRBV30
j_gene: TRBJ2-5

CDR3nt: TGTGCCAGTAGTATGGTCTTGACTAGCGGGAGATCTGGGCAGTTCTTC
CDR3aa: CASSMVLTSGRSGQFF
abundance: -
d_gene: TRBD2
v_gene: TRBV19
j_gene: TRBJ2-1

CDR3nt: TGTGCCACTTCCCGGGACAGGGTCGACGAGCAGTACTTC
CDR3aa: CATSRDRVDEQYF
abundance: -
d_gene: TRBD1
v_gene: TRBV19
j_gene: TRBJ2-7

CDR3nt: TGTGCCAGTAGTCCCCGATACCTTAATGAAAAACTGTTTTTT
CDR3aa: CASSPRYLNEKLFF
abundance: -
d_gene: -
v_gene: TRBV19
j_gene: TRBJ1-4

CDR3nt: TGTGCCAGCAGTGCCGGACCGACAGGGAGTGGATACGAGCAGTACTTC
CDR3aa: CASSAGPTGSGYEQYF
abundance: -
d_gene: TRBD1
v_gene: TRBV2
j_gene: TRBJ2-7

CDR3nt: TGTGCCAGCAGTTTATGGGGGGGCGACACCGGGGAGCTGTTTTTT
CDR3aa: CASSLWGGDTGELFF
abundance: -
d_gene: -
v_gene: TRBV28
j_gene: TRBJ2-2

CDR3nt: TGTGCCAGCTCACCCCCGGGGTCACCCCTCCACTTT
CDR3aa: CASSPPGSPLHF
abundance: -
d_gene: -
v_gene: TRBV18
j_gene: TRBJ1-6

CDR3nt: TGTGCCAGCAGACGGACTGGAGAAATCACAGATACGCAGTATTTT
CDR3aa: CASRRTGEITDTQYF
abundance: -
d_gene: -
v_gene: TRBV25-1
j_gene: TRBJ2-3

CDR3nt: TGTGCCAGCAGTTACGGAGGGGGATCACCCCTCCACTTT
CDR3aa: CASSYGGGSPLHF
abundance: few
d_gene: -
v_gene: TRBV6-5
j_gene: TRBJ1-6

CDR3nt: TGTGCCAGCTCACCCCGACAGGGCCCGGCGGGAAATCAGCCCCAGCATTTT
CDR3aa: CASSPRQGPAGNQPQHF
abundance: -
d_gene: TRBD1
v_gene: TRBV18
j_gene: TRBJ1-5

CDR3nt: TGCGCCAGCAGCTCTAGCCGCAATGAGCAGTTCTTC
CDR3aa: CASSSSRNEQFF
abundance: -
d_gene: -
v_gene: TRBV5-1
j_gene: TRBJ2-1

CDR3nt: TGTGCCAGCAGCTTGTTGGGGTGGTACCAAGAGACCCAGTACTTC
CDR3aa: CASSLLGWYQETQYF
abundance: -
d_gene: -
v_gene: TRBV5-6
j_gene: TRBJ2-5

CDR3nt: TGTGCTAGCAGCCCCGGGACTAGCGGGACGGAGACCCAGTACTTC
CDR3aa: CASSPGTSGTETQYF
abundance: -
d_gene: TRBD2
v_gene: TRBV7-7
j_gene: TRBJ2-5

CDR3nt: TGTGCCAGCTCGGGATTAGAAGGGAATCAGCCCCAGCATTTT
CDR3aa: CASSGLEGNQPQHF
abundance: -
d_gene: -
v_gene: TRBV6-1
j_gene: TRBJ1-5

CDR3nt: TGTGCCAGCAGCCGACAGGGCTCGGGCACTGAAGCTTTCTTT
CDR3aa: CASSRQGSGTEAFF
abundance: -
d_gene: TRBD1
v_gene: TRBV2
j_gene: TRBJ1-1

CDR3nt: TGTGCCAGCAGCTTAGTCAGGGATGAGACCCAGTACTTC
CDR3aa: CASSLVRDETQYF
abundance: -
d_gene: -
v_gene: TRBV7-9
j_gene: TRBJ2-5

CDR3nt: TGTGCCAGCACTTTATCGGCCAGGAGCTCCTATAATTCACCCCTCCACTTT
CDR3aa: CASTLSARSSYNSPLHF
abundance: -
d_gene: -
v_gene: TRBV28
j_gene: TRBJ1-6

CDR3nt: TGTGCCATCCGGGGGTCTAGCACAGATACGCAGTATTTT
CDR3aa: CAIRGSSTDTQYF
abundance: -
d_gene: -
v_gene: TRBV6-1
j_gene: TRBJ2-3

CDR3nt: TGTGCCAGCAGCTTAGACAGGGGAAACACCGGGGAGCTGTTTTTT
CDR3aa: CASSLDRGNTGELFF
abundance: -
d_gene: TRBD1
v_gene: TRBV5-6
j_gene: TRBJ2-2

CDR3nt: TGCGCCAGCAGCTCCGGCGCTGGGACGGACACCGGGGAGCTGTTTTTT
CDR3aa: CASSSGAGTDTGELFF
abundance: -
d_gene: -
v_gene: TRBV5-1
j_gene: TRBJ2-2

CDR3nt: TGTGCCAGCTCACCAGGGAGCGGGGGGCCGATGGGAGATACGCAGTATTTT
CDR3aa: CASSPGSGGPMGDTQYF
abundance: -
d_gene: TRBD2
v_gene: TRBV18
j_gene: TRBJ2-3

CDR3nt: TGTGCCAGCAGTTTATCGCCGAGGTTCCGGGAGCAGTACTTC
CDR3aa: CASSLSPRFREQYF
abundance: -
d_gene: -
v_gene: TRBV27
j_gene: TRBJ2-7

CDR3nt: TGTGCCAGCAGCGTAGCGGGGGGCCGGGATACGCAGTATTTT
CDR3aa: CASSVAGGRDTQYF
abundance: once
d_gene: TRBD2
v_gene: TRBV6-1
j_gene: TRBJ2-3

CDR3nt: TGTGCTAGTGGTCCAGAGGGGCCGCGTGAGCAGTTCTTC
CDR3aa: CASGPEGPREQFF
abundance: -
d_gene: -
v_gene: TRBV12-5
j_gene: TRBJ2-1

CDR3nt: TGTGCCATCAGTGAGTCGAACGGCCAGCCCCAGCATTTT
CDR3aa: CAISESNGQPQHF
abundance: -
d_gene: -
v_gene: TRBV10-3
j_gene: TRBJ1-5

CDR3nt: TGTGCCAGCAGCCCCGGACAGGGGAACACCGGGGAGCTGTTTTTT
CDR3aa: CASSPGQGNTGELFF
abundance: -
d_gene: TRBD1
v_gene: TRBV7-9
j_gene: TRBJ2-2

CDR3nt: TGTGCCAGTTCGGACCCGGGACAGGGAGACTACGAGCAGTACTTC
CDR3aa: CASSDPGQGDYEQYF
abundance: -
d_gene: TRBD1
v_gene: TRBV19
j_gene: TRBJ2-7

CDR3nt: TGCGCCCCCCTCGAGAGCCTACGGAATGAGCAGTTCTTC
CDR3aa: CAPLESLRNEQFF
abundance: -
d_gene: -
v_gene: TRBV5-1
j_gene: TRBJ2-1

CDR3nt: TGCGCCAGCAGCCGGACTAGCGGGCGCCAAGAGACCCAGTACTTC
CDR3aa: CASSRTSGRQETQYF
abundance: -
d_gene: TRBD2
v_gene: TRBV5-1
j_gene: TRBJ2-5

CDR3nt: TGTGCCAGCAGCGTAGACCTCTGGTCCGGGGAGCTGTTTTTT
CDR3aa: CASSVDLWSGELFF
abundance: few
d_gene: -
v_gene: TRBV9
j_gene: TRBJ2-2

CDR3nt: TGTGCCAGCAGCCAGGAAGACAGGGTTAGCAATCAGCCCCAGCATTTT
CDR3aa: CASSQEDRVSNQPQHF
abundance: -
d_gene: TRBD1
v_gene: TRBV4-2
j_gene: TRBJ1-5

CDR3nt: TGTGCCAGCAGCATCGATTCGACTTCGAACACTGAAGCTTTCTTT
CDR3aa: CASSIDSTSNTEAFF
abundance: -
d_gene: -
v_gene: TRBV9
j_gene: TRBJ1-1

CDR3nt: TGTGCCAGCAGCGTAGAGGTGGACCGGTACTATGGCTACACCTTC
CDR3aa: CASSVEVDRYYGYTF
abundance: few
d_gene: -
v_gene: TRBV9
j_gene: TRBJ1-2

CDR3nt: TGTGCCAGCAGCAAAAGGAGGGTCGGGGATACGCAGTATTTT
CDR3aa: CASSKRRVGDTQYF
abundance: -
d_gene: -
v_gene: TRBV21-1
j_gene: TRBJ2-3

CDR3nt: TGTGCCAGCAGTTACTACAGGGAAGCCAACTACGAGCAGTACTTC
CDR3aa: CASSYYREANYEQYF
abundance: once
d_gene: -
v_gene: TRBV6-5
j_gene: TRBJ2-7

CDR3nt: TGTGCCAGCAGCTCAGGGACCGCGTCATTTGGCTACACCTTC
CDR3aa: CASSSGTASFGYTF
abundance: -
d_gene: -
v_gene: TRBV5-6
j_gene: TRBJ1-2

CDR3nt: TGTGCCAGCAGTACTAGTGGCCGGGAGCTGTTTTTT
CDR3aa: CASSTSGRELFF
abundance: -
d_gene: -
v_gene: TRBV6-5
j_gene: TRBJ2-2

CDR3nt: TGTGCCAGCAGTGCGGGGACCGACTTCGAAAAACTGTTTTTT
CDR3aa: CASSAGTDFEKLFF
abundance: -
d_gene: -
v_gene: TRBV6-1
j_gene: TRBJ1-4

CDR3nt: TGTGCCAGCAGCCCTCGGACTAGCGGGAACACCGGGGAGCTGTTTTTT
CDR3aa: CASSPRTSGNTGELFF
abundance: -
d_gene: TRBD2
v_gene: TRBV11-3
j_gene: TRBJ2-2

CDR3nt: TGTGCCAGTAGACTAACGGGCGGGACAGTTAACTCTGGGGCCAACGTCCTGACTTTC
CDR3aa: CASRLTGGTVNSGANVLTF
abundance: once
d_gene: -
v_gene: TRBV19
j_gene: TRBJ2-6

CDR3nt: TGCAGCGTTGTTCGGGGGCCCCCTTACTACGAGCAGTACTTC
CDR3aa: CSVVRGPPYYEQYF
abundance: -
d_gene: -
v_gene: TRBV29-1
j_gene: TRBJ2-7

CDR3nt: TGTGCCTGGAGTCTATTACTAGCGGGAGGGCGACCCGACGAGCAGTACTTC
CDR3aa: CAWSLLLAGGRPDEQYF
abundance: -
d_gene: TRBD2
v_gene: TRBV30
j_gene: TRBJ2-7

CDR3nt: TGTGCCAGCAGCTTAGGGCCCTGGACAGGGGAGGGCCAGCCCCAGCATTTT
CDR3aa: CASSLGPWTGEGQPQHF
abundance: -
d_gene: TRBD1
v_gene: TRBV7-9
j_gene: TRBJ1-5

CDR3nt: TGTGCCAGCAGCTCAAGGGGGGCAGCCTCTGGAAACACCATATATTTT
CDR3aa: CASSSRGAASGNTIYF
abundance: -
d_gene: -
v_gene: TRBV6-6
j_gene: TRBJ1-3

CDR3nt: TGTGCCAGCACCCTTTCGCTAAACTATGGCTACACCTTC
CDR3aa: CASTLSLNYGYTF
abundance: -
d_gene: -
v_gene: TRBV6-5
j_gene: TRBJ1-2

CDR3nt: TGCGCCAGCAGCTTGGGCAACGTATATCCGGGGACAGGGGCGTCGGTGGACACCGGGGAGCTGTTTTTT
CDR3aa: CASSLGNVYPGTGASVDTGELFF
abundance: -
d_gene: TRBD1
v_gene: TRBV5-1
j_gene: TRBJ2-2

CDR3nt: TGTGCCAGCAGCTCCCCCGGCAGGGTCGGCGAGCAGTACTTC
CDR3aa: CASSSPGRVGEQYF
abundance: -
d_gene: -
v_gene: TRBV5-4
j_gene: TRBJ2-7